This is a list of T cell receptor beta chains from one sample in a study of human T cells and chemical hapten exposure. TCRdb passed the RACE reads through MiXCR, listing each CDR3 protein once. Of approximately 320,000 distinct CDR3 sequences listed, over 5% are singletons. This specimen consisted of whole blood, obtained in connection with sensitization to the hapten diphenylcyclopropenone (DPC). The receptors were gathered from a woman between 18 and 30 years old with alopecia areata. Some clones in this sample may be carry-over from other donors' samples. CDR3s include the opening cysteine and the closing phenylalanine or tryptophan. The D gene is left open where the match is weak. Not all rows give a size; the values are once, few, many and, for expanded clones, a class.

j_call v_call clone_size d_call cdr3_aa cdr3_nt
TRBJ1-1 TRBV12-3/TRBV12-4 many NA CASSPKTEAFF TGTGCCAGCAGTCCGAAAACTGAAGCTTTCTTT
TRBJ2-3 TRBV20-1 NA TRBD2 CSADAGLAGETADTQYF TGCAGTGCCGATGCGGGACTAGCGGGGGAGACGGCAGATACGCAGTATTTT
TRBJ2-7 TRBV6-5 NA NA CASSYAGPRYEQYF TGTGCCAGCAGTTACGCGGGGCCCCGCTACGAGCAGTACTTC
TRBJ2-2 TRBV12-3/TRBV12-4 many TRBD2 CASSFDSGFTGELFF TGTGCCAGCAGTTTTGATAGCGGGTTCACCGGGGAGCTGTTTTTT
TRBJ1-5 TRBV20-1 NA NA CSARTEGGLSNQPQHF TGCAGTGCTCGCACTGAAGGGGGTTTGAGCAATCAGCCCCAGCATTTT
TRBJ2-2 TRBV3-1 few NA CASREVGPGELFF TGTGCCAGCAGAGAGGTCGGTCCCGGGGAGCTGTTTTTT
TRBJ2-1 TRBV28 many TRBD2 CASSLQIQGGNEQFF TGTGCCAGCAGTCTCCAAATCCAGGGAGGGAATGAGCAGTTCTTC
TRBJ2-2 TRBV7-9 NA NA CASSLEKRLTGELFF TGTGCCAGCAGCTTAGAAAAGCGGCTCACCGGGGAGCTGTTTTTT
TRBJ2-1 TRBV29-1 many TRBD1 CSVVPGGIEQFF TGCAGCGTTGTTCCAGGGGGAATCGAGCAGTTCTTC
TRBJ1-1 TRBV6-5 few TRBD1 CASSYSSGGTEAFF TGTGCCAGCAGTTACTCATCAGGGGGCACTGAAGCTTTCTTT
TRBJ2-4 TRBV6-1 few NA CASRALIVAKNIQYF TGTGCCAGCAGGGCGCTCATTGTAGCCAAAAACATTCAGTACTTC
TRBJ1-3 TRBV10-1 few TRBD1 CASIRDSSGNTIYF TGCGCCAGCATCCGGGACAGCTCTGGAAACACCATATATTTT
TRBJ1-1 TRBV14 many NA CASSQGSAGVTEAFF TGTGCCAGCAGCCAAGGGTCCGCCGGCGTTACTGAAGCTTTCTTT
TRBJ2-3 TRBV28 many NA CASSLALGQGRTDTQYF TGTGCCAGCAGTTTGGCCCTAGGGCAGGGCAGGACAGATACGCAGTATTTT
TRBJ2-5 TRBV5-1 many NA CASSPRAAETQYF TGCGCCAGCAGCCCCCGGGCGGCAGAGACCCAGTACTTC
TRBJ1-4 TRBV6-2/TRBV6-3 many NA CASSYRTVSYEKLFF TGTGCCAGCAGTTACCGCACCGTCAGCTATGAAAAACTGTTTTTT
TRBJ2-1 TRBV6-5 many NA CASSYSWGRNEQFF TGTGCCAGCAGTTACTCGTGGGGTAGGAATGAGCAGTTCTTC
TRBJ1-5 TRBV28 many TRBD1 CASSSPTGGHQPQHF TGTGCCAGCAGTTCCCCCACAGGGGGCCATCAGCCCCAGCATTTT
TRBJ2-5 TRBV4-1 many TRBD2 CASSQIGLAAETQYF TGCGCCAGCAGCCAAATAGGACTAGCTGCCGAGACCCAGTACTTC
TRBJ2-3 TRBV7-8 few NA CASSEGGSASWSSTDTQYF TGTGCCAGCAGCGAAGGGGGTAGTGCTTCATGGTCTAGCACAGATACGCAGTATTTT
TRBJ2-3 TRBV10-3 NA NA CAISEGTRIPYF TGTGCCATCAGTGAGGGGACCCGCATCCCGTATTTT
TRBJ2-3 TRBV6-5 NA TRBD2 CASSSSAGGSDTQYF TGTGCCAGCAGTTCCTCAGCGGGGGGTTCGGATACGCAGTATTTT
TRBJ1-5 TRBV18 few NA CASSPVRVNQPQHF TGTGCCAGCTCACCAGTCAGGGTCAATCAGCCCCAGCATTTT
TRBJ2-1 TRBV4-3 NA NA CASSQDIAYNEQFF TGCGCCAGCAGCCAAGATATCGCCTACAATGAGCAGTTCTTC
TRBJ1-1 TRBV5-1 many TRBD1 CASSLGDRPLEYTEAFF TGCGCCAGCAGCTTGGGGGACAGGCCACTCGAATACACTGAAGCTTTCTTT
TRBJ1-1 TRBV12-5 NA NA CASGLVLSQGGAEAFF TGTGCTAGTGGTTTGGTACTCAGCCAGGGCGGGGCTGAAGCTTTCTTT
TRBJ2-1 TRBV6-1 NA TRBD2 CASTATSGGAGSSYNEQFF TGTGCCAGCACCGCTACTAGCGGGGGGGCCGGGAGCTCCTACAATGAGCAGTTCTTC
TRBJ2-7 TRBV4-1 many TRBD1 CASSREATGTDNEQYF TGCGCCAGCAGCCGGGAAGCCACCGGGACAGATAACGAGCAGTACTTC
TRBJ1-5 TRBV2 NA NA CASSSREEQPQHF TGTGCCAGCAGTTCCCGGGAAGAGCAGCCCCAGCATTTT
TRBJ2-5 TRBV9 NA NA CASSHEPTGQGTQYF TGTGCCAGCAGCCATGAACCGACTGGGCAGGGGACCCAGTACTTC
TRBJ1-5 TRBV10-3 many NA CAISEAQARQPQHF TGTGCCATCAGTGAGGCCCAAGCCCGGCAGCCCCAGCATTTT
TRBJ1-3 TRBV4-3 few TRBD1 CASSQESDRGSAPGNTIYF TGCGCCAGCAGCCAAGAATCGGACAGGGGGAGCGCGCCGGGAAACACCATATATTTT
TRBJ2-3 TRBV5-1 NA NA CASSFRTPPSTQYF TGCGCCAGCAGCTTCCGGACTCCTCCTTCCACGCAGTATTTT
TRBJ1-2 TRBV18 NA NA CASSPPGSTYGYTF TGTGCCAGCTCACCACCTGGCAGCACGTATGGCTACACCTTC
TRBJ1-2 TRBV6-5 NA TRBD1 CASRPGQGVLGYGYTF TGTGCCAGCAGGCCAGGGCAGGGGGTACTTGGCTATGGCTACACCTTC
TRBJ1-5 TRBV28 few TRBD1 CASRLRDRVNQPQHF TGTGCCAGCAGACTCCGGGACAGGGTCAATCAGCCCCAGCATTTT
TRBJ2-1 TRBV2 NA NA CASRPRGSSYNEQFF TGTGCCAGCAGACCACGGGGGAGCTCCTACAATGAGCAGTTCTTC
TRBJ2-4 TRBV7-9 few NA CASSLVSANLAKNIQYF TGTGCCAGCAGCTTAGTCTCCGCTAATCTAGCCAAAAACATTCAGTACTTC
TRBJ1-1 TRBV7-2 many TRBD1 CASSFDRDSKRRATEAFF TGTGCCAGCAGCTTTGATCGGGACAGTAAGCGAAGGGCAACTGAAGCTTTCTTT
TRBJ1-1 TRBV7-2 NA NA CASSLVGMGTEAFF TGTGCCAGCAGCTTAGTTGGTATGGGCACTGAAGCTTTCTTT
TRBJ1-1 TRBV6-5 few TRBD1 CASSPIQYRGLSEAFF TGTGCCAGCAGTCCGATTCAATACAGGGGGCTGTCTGAAGCTTTCTTT
TRBJ2-2 TRBV28 few NA CASTQDRFRRGTGELFF TGTGCCAGCACCCAAGACAGATTCAGGAGAGGGACCGGGGAGCTGTTTTTT
TRBJ2-7 TRBV7-2 many NA CAAKDSSYEQYF TGTGCCGCCAAGGACAGCTCCTACGAGCAGTACTTC
TRBJ1-2 TRBV10-3 many NA CAISLGSPGDNYGYTF TGTGCCATCAGCCTAGGGTCTCCCGGGGACAACTATGGCTACACCTTC
TRBJ2-6 TRBV12-5 NA NA CASGLGISGANVLTF TGTGCTAGTGGTTTGGGCATCTCTGGGGCCAACGTCCTGACTTTC
TRBJ2-5 TRBV18 NA NA CASSPADIETQYF TGTGCCAGCTCCCCGGCCGATATTGAGACCCAGTACTTC
TRBJ1-5 TRBV25-1 NA NA CASSDSGISNQPQHF TGTGCCAGCAGTGACTCTGGGATTAGCAATCAGCCCCAGCATTTT